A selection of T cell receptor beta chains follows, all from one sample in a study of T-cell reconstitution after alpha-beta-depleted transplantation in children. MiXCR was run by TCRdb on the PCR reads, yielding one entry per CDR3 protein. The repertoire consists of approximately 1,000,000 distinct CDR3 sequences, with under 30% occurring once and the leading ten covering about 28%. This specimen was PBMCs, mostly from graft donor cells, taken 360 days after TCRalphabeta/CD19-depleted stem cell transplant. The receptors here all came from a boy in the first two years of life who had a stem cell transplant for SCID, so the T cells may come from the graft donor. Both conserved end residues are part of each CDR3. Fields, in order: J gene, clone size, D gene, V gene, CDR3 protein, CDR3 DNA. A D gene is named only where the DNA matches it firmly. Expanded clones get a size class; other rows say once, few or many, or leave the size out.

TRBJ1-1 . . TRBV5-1 CASSLPQRNTEAFF TGCGCCAGCAGCTTGCCCCAGCGGAACACTGAAGCTTTCTTT
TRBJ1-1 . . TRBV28 CASTLDTMNTEAFF TGTGCCAGCACCCTGGACACCATGAACACTGAAGCTTTCTTT
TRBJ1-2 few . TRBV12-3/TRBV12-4 CASTPGGLVGYTF TGTGCCAGCACCCCGGGAGGGCTTGTTGGCTACACCTTC
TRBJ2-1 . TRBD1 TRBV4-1 CASSTRDRVSSYNEQFF TGCGCCAGCAGCACCCGGGACAGGGTCAGCTCCTACAATGAGCAGTTCTTC
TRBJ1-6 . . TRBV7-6 CASSQGRQTSPLHF TGTGCCAGCAGCCAAGGGAGACAGACCTCACCCCTCCACTTT
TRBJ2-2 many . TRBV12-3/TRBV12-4 CASTPNTGELFF TGTGCCAGCACCCCGAACACCGGGGAGCTGTTTTTT
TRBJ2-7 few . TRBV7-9 CASSFQHGEQYF TGTGCCAGCAGCTTTCAGCACGGAGAGCAGTACTTC
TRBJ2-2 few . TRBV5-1 CASSLEDAGSELFF TGCGCCAGCAGCTTGGAGGATGCAGGGTCGGAGCTGTTTTTT
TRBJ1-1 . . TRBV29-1 CSVSASLNTEAFF TGCAGCGTCTCAGCATCTTTGAACACTGAAGCTTTCTTT
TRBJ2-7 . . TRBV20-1 CSARDRRLRPSYEQYF TGCAGTGCTAGAGATCGCAGGCTCCGACCCTCATACGAGCAGTACTTC
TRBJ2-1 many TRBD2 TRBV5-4 CASSLVGGTSGSRSYNEQFF TGTGCCAGCAGCTTGGTGGGAGGGACTAGCGGGTCCCGCTCCTACAATGAGCAGTTCTTC
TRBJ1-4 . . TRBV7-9 CASSPKGGWGEKLFF TGTGCCAGCAGCCCGAAGGGGGGCTGGGGTGAAAAACTGTTTTTT
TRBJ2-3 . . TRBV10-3 CAIRSHRDGGTDTQYF TGTGCCATCAGGAGCCATCGGGACGGGGGCACAGATACGCAGTATTTT
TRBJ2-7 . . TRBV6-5 CASSYVLGSPYEQYF TGTGCCAGCAGTTACGTTTTGGGTTCCCCCTACGAGCAGTACTTC
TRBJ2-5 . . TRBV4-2 CASSQGAAAKYQETQYF TGTGCCAGCAGCCAAGGTGCCGCAGCGAAGTACCAAGAGACCCAGTACTTC
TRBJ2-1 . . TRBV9 CASSIYDRKGKQFF TGTGCCAGCAGCATTTATGACAGAAAAGGAAAGCAGTTCTTC
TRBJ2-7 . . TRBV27 CASSPIPGLLYEQYF TGTGCCAGCAGTCCGATTCCCGGACTCCTCTACGAGCAGTACTTC
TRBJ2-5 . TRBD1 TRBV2 CASKLPGQEFQETQYF TGTGCCAGCAAACTTCCGGGACAGGAATTCCAAGAGACCCAGTACTTC
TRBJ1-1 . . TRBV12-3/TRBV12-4 CASSLTPPENTEAFF TGTGCCAGCAGTTTAACCCCCCCAGAGAACACTGAAGCTTTCTTT
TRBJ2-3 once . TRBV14 CASSHLQGGNQGDTQYF TGTGCCAGCAGCCACTTACAGGGAGGAAACCAGGGGGATACGCAGTATTTT
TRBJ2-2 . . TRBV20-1 CSAYRAWSTGELFFF .
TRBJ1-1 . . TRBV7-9 CASSNWGQGNTEAFF TGTGCCAGCAGCAACTGGGGGCAGGGGAACACTGAAGCTTTCTTT
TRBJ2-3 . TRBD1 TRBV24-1 CATSSGTGGADTQYF TGTGCCACCAGTTCCGGGACAGGGGGCGCAGATACGCAGTATTTT
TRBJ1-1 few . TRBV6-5 CASRVTVFSDTEAFF TGTGCCAGCAGAGTGACAGTATTCTCGGACACTGAAGCTTTCTTT
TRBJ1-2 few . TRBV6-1 CASSEGPAYGYTF TGTGCCAGCAGTGAAGGCCCGGCCTATGGCTACACCTTC
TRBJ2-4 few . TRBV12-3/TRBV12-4 CASSFPRGKNIQYF TGTGCCAGCAGTTTCCCCAGGGGCAAAAACATTCAGTACTTC
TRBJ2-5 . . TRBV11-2 CAGETQYF TGTGCTGGGGAGACCCAGTACTTC
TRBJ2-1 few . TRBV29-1 CSAGTGQSEQFF TGCAGCGCCGGGACGGGTCAAAGTGAGCAGTTCTTC
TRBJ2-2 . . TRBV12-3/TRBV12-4 CASTLHGLTGELFF TGTGCCAGCACCCTACATGGGCTCACCGGGGAGCTGTTTTTT
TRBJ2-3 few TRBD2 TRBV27 CASSSTSGGQRPDTQYF TGTGCCAGCAGTTCGACTAGCGGGGGGCAGAGGCCAGATACGCAGTATTTT
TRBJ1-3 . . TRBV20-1 CSARPGTTGNTIYF TGCAGTGCTAGACCCGGGACAACTGGAAACACCATATATTTT
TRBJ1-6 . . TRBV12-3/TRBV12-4 CASRGTAGALHF TGTGCCAGCAGGGGGACCGCCGGTGCCCTCCACTTT
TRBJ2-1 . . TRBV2 CGSSEEDTYFYNEQFF TGTGGCAGCAGTGAAGAAGATACCTATTTTTACAATGAGCAGTTCTTC
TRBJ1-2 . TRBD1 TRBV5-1 CASSSLGQIYGYTF TGCGCCAGCAGCTCCTTGGGACAGATCTATGGCTACACCTTC
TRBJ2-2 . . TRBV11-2 CASNTNLRTGELFF TGTGCCAGCAACACCAATCTTAGGACCGGGGAGCTGTTTTTT
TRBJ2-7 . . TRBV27 CASSLGPLGSYEQYF TGTGCCAGCAGTTTGGGACCTTTGGGGAGCTACGAGCAGTACTTC
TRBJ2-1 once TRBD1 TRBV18 CASSRGQGSEQFF TGTGCCAGCTCTCGAGGACAGGGGAGTGAGCAGTTCTTC
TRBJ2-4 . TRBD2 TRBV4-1 CASSRIGEGIAKNIQYF TGCGCCAGCAGCCGCATTGGGGAGGGAATAGCCAAAAACATTCAGTACTTC
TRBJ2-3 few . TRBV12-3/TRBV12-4 CASTWGQHTQYF TGTGCCAGCACCTGGGGGCAACATACGCAGTATTTT
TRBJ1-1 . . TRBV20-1 CSAEADTNTEAFF TGCAGTGCTGAGGCGGATACGAACACTGAAGCTTTCTTT
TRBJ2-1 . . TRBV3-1 CASSQDLGQNNEQFF TGTGCCAGCAGCCAAGATCTCGGTCAGAACAATGAGCAGTTCTTC
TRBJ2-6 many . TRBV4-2 CASSQNSGANVLTF TGTGCCAGCAGCCAGAATTCTGGGGCCAACGTCCTGACTTTC
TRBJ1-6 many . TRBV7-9 CASSLGSSPLHF TGTGCCAGCAGCTTGGGATCTTCACCCCTCCACTTT
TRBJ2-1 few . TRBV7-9 CASSLAYGGTNEQFF TGTGCCAGCAGCTTAGCGTACGGGGGAACCAATGAGCAGTTCTTC
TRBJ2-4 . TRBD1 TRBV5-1 CASSISGTGFGKNIQYF TGCGCCAGCAGCATCTCCGGGACAGGGTTTGGCAAAAACATTCAGTACTTC
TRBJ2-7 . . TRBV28 CASSFTRGQGAYEQYF TGTGCCAGCAGTTTCACCCGGGGGCAGGGGGCCTACGAGCAGTACTTC
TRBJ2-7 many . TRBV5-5 CASSFSQGSYEQYF TGTGCCAGCAGCTTCAGTCAGGGTTCCTACGAGCAGTACTTC
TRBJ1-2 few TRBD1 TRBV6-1 CASQRDRDYGYTF TGTGCCAGCCAACGGGACAGGGACTATGGCTACACCTTC
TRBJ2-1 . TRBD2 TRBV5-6 CASSLDGGAYNEQFF TGTGCCAGCAGCTTGGACGGGGGGGCCTACAATGAGCAGTTCTTC
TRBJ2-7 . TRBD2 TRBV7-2 CASSLPTSARSYEQYF TGTGCCAGCAGCTTACCGACTAGCGCCCGCTCCTACGAGCAGTACTTC
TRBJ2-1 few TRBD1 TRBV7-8 CASSSSLTGQRGF TGTGCCAGCAGCTCCTCCCTGACAGGGCAAAGGGGATTC
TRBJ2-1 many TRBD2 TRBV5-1 CASSLTSGSYNEQFF TGCGCCAGCAGCCTGACTAGCGGTTCCTACAATGAGCAGTTCTTC
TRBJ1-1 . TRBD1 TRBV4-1 CASSQRQGGGTEAFF TGCGCCAGCAGCCAAAGACAGGGTGGCGGGACTGAAGCTTTCTTT
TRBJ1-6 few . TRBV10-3 CAISQANPKGSPLHF TGTGCCATCAGTCAAGCCAACCCTAAGGGTTCACCCCTCCACTTT
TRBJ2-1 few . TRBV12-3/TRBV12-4 CASRSGPLYNEQFF TGTGCCAGCAGGAGCGGCCCACTATACAATGAGCAGTTCTTC
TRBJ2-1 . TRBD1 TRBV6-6 CASTPGQHNEQFF TGTGCCAGCACCCCGGGACAGCACAATGAGCAGTTCTTC
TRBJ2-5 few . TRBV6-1 CASSLRANRAQETQYF TGTGCCAGCAGTCTCCGAGCCAACAGGGCTCAAGAGACCCAGTACTTC